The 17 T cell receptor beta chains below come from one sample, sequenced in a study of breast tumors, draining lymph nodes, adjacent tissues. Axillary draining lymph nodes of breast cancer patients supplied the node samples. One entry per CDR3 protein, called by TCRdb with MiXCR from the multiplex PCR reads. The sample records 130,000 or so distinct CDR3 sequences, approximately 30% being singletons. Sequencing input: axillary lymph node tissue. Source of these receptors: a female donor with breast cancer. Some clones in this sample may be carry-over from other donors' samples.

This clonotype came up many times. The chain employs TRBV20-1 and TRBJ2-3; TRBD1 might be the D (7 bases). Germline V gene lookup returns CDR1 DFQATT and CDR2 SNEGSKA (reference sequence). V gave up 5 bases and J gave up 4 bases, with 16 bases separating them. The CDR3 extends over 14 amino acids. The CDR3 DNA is TGCAGTGCTCTTAGCGGCAGGGGGGCAGATACGCAGTATTTT. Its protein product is CSALSGRGADTQYF.

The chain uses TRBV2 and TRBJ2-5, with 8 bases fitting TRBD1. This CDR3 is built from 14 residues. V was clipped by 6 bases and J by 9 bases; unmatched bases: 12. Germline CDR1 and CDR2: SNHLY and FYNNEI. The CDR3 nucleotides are TGTGCCAGCAGCCCCACAGGGGGAGACCAGCCCCAGTACTTC. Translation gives CASSPTGGDQPQYF. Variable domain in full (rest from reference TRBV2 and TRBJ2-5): EPEVTQTPSHQVTQMGQEVILRCVPISNHLYFYWYRQILGQKVEFLVSFYNNEISEKSEIFDDQFSVERPDGSNFTLKIRSTKLEDSAMYFCASSPTGGDQPQYFGPGTRLLVL.

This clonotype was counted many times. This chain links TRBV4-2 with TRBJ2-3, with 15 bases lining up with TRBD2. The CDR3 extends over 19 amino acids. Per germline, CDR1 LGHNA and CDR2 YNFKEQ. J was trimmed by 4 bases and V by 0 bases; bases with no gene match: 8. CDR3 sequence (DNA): TGTGCCAGCAGCCAAGAGCGGACTAGCGGGGGGGCCGTGGCAGATACGCAGTATTTT. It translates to CASSQERTSGGAVADTQYF.

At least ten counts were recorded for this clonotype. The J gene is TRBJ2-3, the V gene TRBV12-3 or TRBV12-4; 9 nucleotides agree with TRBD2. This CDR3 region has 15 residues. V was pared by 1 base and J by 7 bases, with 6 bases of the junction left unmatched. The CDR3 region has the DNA TGTGCCAGCAGTTTAGAGCGGGGGGCTAAAAATACGCAGTATTTT. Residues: CASSLERGAKNTQYF.

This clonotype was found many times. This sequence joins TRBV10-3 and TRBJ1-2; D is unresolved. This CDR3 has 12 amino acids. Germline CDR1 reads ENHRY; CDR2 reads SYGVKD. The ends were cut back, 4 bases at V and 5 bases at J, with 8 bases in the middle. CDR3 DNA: TGTGCCATCAGTGGGCAGCCATATGGCTACACCTTC. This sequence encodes CAISGQPYGYTF.

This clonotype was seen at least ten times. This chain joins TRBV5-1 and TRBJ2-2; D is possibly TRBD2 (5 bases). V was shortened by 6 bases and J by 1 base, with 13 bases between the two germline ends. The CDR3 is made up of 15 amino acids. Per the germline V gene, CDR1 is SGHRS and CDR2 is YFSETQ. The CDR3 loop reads CASTPQEVNTGELFF. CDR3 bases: TGCGCCAGCACCCCCCAGGAGGTGAACACCGGGGAGCTGTTTTTT.

The CDR3, as DNA: TGCAGTGCTAGTTCAGGTACACGAGGGGGTACGCAGTATTTT. This encodes CSASSGTRGGTQYF. The chain carries TRBV20-1 and TRBJ2-3, with D perhaps matching TRBD1 (6 bases). The CDR3 contains 14 residues. In germline, CDR1 is DFQATT, CDR2 SNEGSKA (reference sequence). With 3 bases removed from V and 8 bases from J, the gap between germline ends came to 18 bases.

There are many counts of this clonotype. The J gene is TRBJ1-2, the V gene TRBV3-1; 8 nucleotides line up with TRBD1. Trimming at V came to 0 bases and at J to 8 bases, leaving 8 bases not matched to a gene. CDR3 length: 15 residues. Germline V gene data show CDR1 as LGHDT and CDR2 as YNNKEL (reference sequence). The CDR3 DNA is TGTGCCAGCAGCCAAGATCAGGACAGGGTTCGGGGCTACACCTTC. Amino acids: CASSQDQDRVRGYTF.

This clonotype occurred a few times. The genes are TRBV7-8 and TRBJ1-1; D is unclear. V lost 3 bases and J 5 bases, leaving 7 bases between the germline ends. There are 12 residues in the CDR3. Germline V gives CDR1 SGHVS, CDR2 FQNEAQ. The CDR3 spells CASSFSGTEAFF. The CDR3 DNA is TGTGCCAGCAGCTTTTCCGGAACTGAAGCTTTCTTT.

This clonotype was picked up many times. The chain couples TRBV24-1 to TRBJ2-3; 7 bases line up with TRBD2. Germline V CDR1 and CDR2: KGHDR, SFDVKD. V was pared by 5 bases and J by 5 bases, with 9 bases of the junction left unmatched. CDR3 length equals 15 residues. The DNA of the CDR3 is TGTGCCACCAGTGGGGTGGGGGGGATGGGAGATACGCAGTATTTT. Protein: CATSGVGGMGDTQYF.

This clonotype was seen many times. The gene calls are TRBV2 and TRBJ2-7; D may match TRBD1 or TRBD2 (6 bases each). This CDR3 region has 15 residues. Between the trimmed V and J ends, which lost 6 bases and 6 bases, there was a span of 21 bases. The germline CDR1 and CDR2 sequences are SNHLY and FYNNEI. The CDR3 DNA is TGTGCCAGCAGGGACGGCGCGGGTGGGGGGCGCGAGCAGTACTTC. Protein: CASRDGAGGGREQYF.

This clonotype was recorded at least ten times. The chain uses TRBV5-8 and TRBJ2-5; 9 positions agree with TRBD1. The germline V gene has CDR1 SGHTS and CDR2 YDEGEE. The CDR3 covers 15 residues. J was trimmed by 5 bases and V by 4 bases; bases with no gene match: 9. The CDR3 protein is CASSLDSGQGETQYF. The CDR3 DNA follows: TGTGCCAGCAGCCTAGACTCCGGACAGGGGGAGACCCAGTACTTC.

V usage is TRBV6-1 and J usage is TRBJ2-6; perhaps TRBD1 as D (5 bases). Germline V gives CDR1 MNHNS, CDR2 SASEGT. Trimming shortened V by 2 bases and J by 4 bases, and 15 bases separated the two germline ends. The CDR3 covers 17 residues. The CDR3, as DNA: TGTGCCAGCAGTGAACAGGTTGCAGGGTCCGGGGCCAACGTCCTGACTTTC. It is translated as CASSEQVAGSGANVLTF.

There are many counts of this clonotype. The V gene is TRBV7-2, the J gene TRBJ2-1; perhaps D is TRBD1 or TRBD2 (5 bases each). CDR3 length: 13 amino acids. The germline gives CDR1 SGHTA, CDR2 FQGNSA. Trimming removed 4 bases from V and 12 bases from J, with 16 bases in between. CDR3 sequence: CASSSPPRGVQFF. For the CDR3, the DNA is TGTGCCAGCAGCTCACCGCCCCGGGGCGTGCAGTTCTTC.

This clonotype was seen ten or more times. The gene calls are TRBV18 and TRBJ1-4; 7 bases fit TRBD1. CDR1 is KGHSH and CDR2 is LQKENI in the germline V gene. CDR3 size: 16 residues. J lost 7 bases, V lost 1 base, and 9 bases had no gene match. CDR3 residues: CASSPRARGLGEKLFF. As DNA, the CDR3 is TGTGCCAGCTCACCACGTGCGAGGGGGCTCGGTGAAAAACTGTTTTTT.

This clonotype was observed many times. The CDR3 region has the DNA TGTGCCAGCAGTCCCCCGGGACAGGGCCCCGGGGAGCTGTTTTTT. Translated: CASSPPGQGPGELFF. V and J are TRBV27 and TRBJ2-2, with 9 bases aligning to TRBD1. Germline V gene sequence: CDR1 MNHEY, CDR2 SMNVEV (reference sequence). The J segment lost 6 bases and the V segment lost 5 bases, leaving 7 bases of the junction unmatched. The CDR3 runs to 15 residues.

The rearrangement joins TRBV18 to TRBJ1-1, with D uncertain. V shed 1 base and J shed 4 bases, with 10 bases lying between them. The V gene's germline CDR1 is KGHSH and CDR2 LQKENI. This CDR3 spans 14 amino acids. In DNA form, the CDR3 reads TGTGCCAGCTCACCACGTAGGTTTATCACTGAAGCTTTCTTT. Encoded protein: CASSPRRFITEAFF.